The T cell receptor beta chain under discussion was sequenced for a study of OX40 agonist ivuxolimab in advanced cancers. General study findings and limits: Average numbers of expanded clones were greater in CD8+ T cells than in CD4+.

The data were produced by immunoSEQ multiplex PCR, yet TCRdb's version contains in-frame clones alone and is incomplete. Of 50,000 to 65,000 clones in the sample, around 81% were seen once. Concerning this clone: Its antigen is still unknown.

The CDR3 totals 12 residues. Blood sampling took place at baseline, cycle 4 day 1, and cycle 7 day 1. This TCR was sampled from an adult with an advanced solid tumor such as melanoma, head and neck, liver or kidney cancer. The sequencing here drew on CD4+ or CD8+ T cells sorted from blood, taken in a trial of the OX40 agonist ivuxolimab. This chain links TRBV21-1 with TRBJ1-2. TRBV21-1 represents a pseudogene. This CDR3 is CASSKENPGYTF. The DNA for the CDR3 is TGTGCCAGCAGCAAAGAGAATCCGGGCTACACCTTC.